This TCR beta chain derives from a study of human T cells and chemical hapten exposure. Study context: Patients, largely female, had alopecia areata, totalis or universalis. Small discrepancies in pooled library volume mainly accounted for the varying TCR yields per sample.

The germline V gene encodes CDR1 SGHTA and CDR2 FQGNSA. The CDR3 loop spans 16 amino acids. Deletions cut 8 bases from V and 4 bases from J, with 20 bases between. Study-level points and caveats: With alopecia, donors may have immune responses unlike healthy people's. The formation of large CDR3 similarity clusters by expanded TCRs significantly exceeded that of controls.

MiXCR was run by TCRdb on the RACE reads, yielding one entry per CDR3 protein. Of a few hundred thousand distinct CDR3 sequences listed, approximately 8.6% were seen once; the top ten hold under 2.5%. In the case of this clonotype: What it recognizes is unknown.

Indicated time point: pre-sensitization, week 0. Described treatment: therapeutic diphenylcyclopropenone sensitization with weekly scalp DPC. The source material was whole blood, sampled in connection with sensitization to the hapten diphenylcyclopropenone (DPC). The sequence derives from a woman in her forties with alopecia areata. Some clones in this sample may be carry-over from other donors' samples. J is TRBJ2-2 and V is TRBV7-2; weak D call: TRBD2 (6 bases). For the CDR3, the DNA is TGTACCAGCCCCCTGCACGGGAGCGGCTCCACCGGGGAGCTGTTTTTT. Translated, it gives CTSPLHGSGSTGELFF. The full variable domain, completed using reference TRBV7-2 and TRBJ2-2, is GAGVSQSPSNKVTEKGKDVELRCDPISGHTALYWYRQSLGQGLEFLIYFQGNSAPDKSGLPSDRFSAERTGGSVSTLTIQRTQQEDSAVYLCTSPLHGSGSTGELFFGEGSRLTVL.